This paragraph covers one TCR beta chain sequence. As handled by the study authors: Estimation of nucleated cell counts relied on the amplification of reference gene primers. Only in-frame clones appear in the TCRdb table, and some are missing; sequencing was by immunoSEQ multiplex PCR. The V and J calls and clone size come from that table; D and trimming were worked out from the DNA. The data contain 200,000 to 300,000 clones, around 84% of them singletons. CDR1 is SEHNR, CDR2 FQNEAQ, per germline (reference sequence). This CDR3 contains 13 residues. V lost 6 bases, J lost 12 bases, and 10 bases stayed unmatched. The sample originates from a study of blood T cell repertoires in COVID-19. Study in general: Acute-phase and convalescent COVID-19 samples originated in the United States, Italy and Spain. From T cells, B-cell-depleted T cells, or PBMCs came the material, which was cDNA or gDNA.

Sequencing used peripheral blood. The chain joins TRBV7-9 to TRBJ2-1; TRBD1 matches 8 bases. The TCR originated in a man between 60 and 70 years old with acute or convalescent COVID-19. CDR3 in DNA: TGTGCCAGCAGTCCCGGACAGGGTCGACGGCAGTTCTTC. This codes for CASSPGQGRRQFF.